The 10 T cell receptor beta chains below come from one sample, sequenced in a study of blood T cell repertoires in COVID-19. Profiled with immunoSEQ multiplex PCR; TCRdb holds only in-frame clones, not every one. Of under 300,000 clones in the sample, under 90% are singletons; the top ten hold over 9%. The sample comprised peripheral blood. Receptors originate from a woman between 50 and 59 years old who had recovered from COVID-19.

The genes are TRBV5-4 and TRBJ2-3, with 12 bases matching TRBD2. The ends lost 4 bases at V and 11 bases at J; junction bases unmatched: 8. The CDR3 covers 14 residues. CDR1 SGHNT and CDR2 YYREEE come from the germline V gene (reference sequence). The CDR3 sequence is CASSMTSGGSGQYF. In DNA, the CDR3 is TGTGCCAGCAGCATGACTAGCGGGGGTTCTGGGCAGTATTTT.

The chain is built from TRBV28 and TRBJ1-6; 9 bases align to TRBD1. Unmatched junction bases numbered 3, after V lost 5 bases and J lost 7 bases. This CDR3 is built from 14 residues. Germline CDR1 MDHEN, CDR2 SYDVKM. The CDR3 bases are TGTGCCAGCAGTCCCGGGACAGGGAATTCACCCCTCCACTTT. Translating it yields CASSPGTGNSPLHF.

V gene TRBV6-2 or TRBV6-3 combines with J gene TRBJ1-3; weak D call: TRBD1 (6 bases). CDR1 and CDR2 (germline): MNHEY, SVGEGT. The CDR3 sequence is 15 residues long. Trimming left V 2 bases short and J 10 bases short, with 18 bases between. CDR3: CASSYGGQMERTIYF. The CDR3 coding sequence is TGTGCCAGCAGTTACGGAGGACAGATGGAAAGGACCATATATTTT.

The genes are TRBV5-1 and TRBJ2-2, with TRBD1 identical over 7 bases. CDR1 and CDR2 (germline): SGHRS, YFSETQ. The length of the CDR3 is 13 residues. The junction had 8 bases not matched to a gene; V was cut back by 9 bases and J by 6 bases. As DNA, the CDR3 is TGCGCCAACCGGGACAGCGACGCCGGGGAGCTGTTTTTT. Protein product: CANRDSDAGELFF. Together with reference TRBV5-1 and TRBJ2-2, the CDR3 gives the full variable domain: KAGVTQTPRYLIKTRGQQVTLSCSPISGHRSVSWYQQTPGQGLQFLFEYFSETQRNKGNFPGRFSGRQFSNSRSEMNVSTLELGDSALYLCANRDSDAGELFFGEGSRLTVL.

The J gene is TRBJ2-5, the V gene TRBV5-1, with D perhaps matching TRBD2 (6 bases). The CDR3 is 17 residues long. Germline-derived CDR1 and CDR2 are SGHRS and YFSETQ. V lost 1 base and J 4 bases, leaving 20 bases between the germline ends. The DNA for the CDR3 is TGCGCCAGCAGCTTGCGCTCACAAACGACTAGTGCAGAGACCCAGTACTTC. This gives the protein CASSLRSQTTSAETQYF.

The V and J genes are TRBV7-3 and TRBJ2-1, with 12 bases matching TRBD1. Germline loops: CDR1 SGHTA, CDR2 FQGTGA. This CDR3 contains 16 residues. The J segment lost 7 bases and the V segment lost 3 bases, leaving 7 bases of the junction unmatched. The CDR3 reads CASSFSPGQGANEQFF. The CDR3, as DNA: TGTGCCAGCAGCTTTTCTCCGGGACAGGGGGCTAATGAGCAGTTCTTC.

J is TRBJ2-2 and V is TRBV28; 9 bases are shared with TRBD1. V shed 2 bases, J shed 4 bases, and the junction held 2 bases outside the gene matches. CDR1 and CDR2 (germline): MDHEN, SYDVKM. The CDR3 length is 15 residues. This CDR3 reads CASSLGTGFTGELFF. In DNA form, the CDR3 reads TGTGCCAGCAGTTTAGGGACAGGGTTCACCGGGGAGCTGTTTTTT.

The chain carries TRBV28 and TRBJ2-6, with D possibly matching TRBD2 (6 bases). The germline V gene encodes CDR1 MDHEN and CDR2 SYDVKM. The CDR3 extends over 15 amino acids. The germline V and J ends were trimmed by 3 bases and 1 base, with 7 bases remaining between them. The CDR3 coding sequence is TGTGCCAGCAGTTTGGAGGGATCTGGGGCCAACGTCCTGACTTTC. Its protein is CASSLEGSGANVLTF.

The V and J genes are TRBV11-1 and TRBJ2-2, with D possibly TRBD2 on 6 matching bases. This CDR3 has 14 amino acids. Trimming took 4 bases from V and 4 from J, leaving 10 bases between them. Germline lookup yields CDR1 SGHAT and CDR2 FQDESV (reference sequence). The CDR3 protein is CASSSSRGTGELFF. DNA of the CDR3: TGTGCCAGCAGCTCCTCGCGGGGCACCGGGGAGCTGTTTTTT.

J is TRBJ2-1 and V is TRBV7-2; tentative D call: TRBD2 (5 bases). CDR3 length: 16 amino acids. Deletions cut 5 bases from V and 0 bases from J, with 14 bases between. Germline assignment: CDR1 SGHTA and CDR2 FQGNSA. The CDR3 sequence: CASSPQRTSSYNEQFF. CDR3 DNA sequence: TGTGCCAGCAGCCCACAGCGGACTTCCTCCTACAATGAGCAGTTCTTC.